What follows is one TCR beta chain and its context. This sample was included in a study of blood T cells in healthy people across ages. The V segment lost 6 bases and the J segment 7 bases; nucleotides outside the gene matches: 6. The germline gives CDR1 SNHLY, CDR2 FYNNEI. The CDR3 extends over 13 amino acids. The authors ran a second PCR of 7 to 11 cycles using a sample-barcoded 5' primer and a J-beta primer mix. TCRdb called the 5' RACE reads again in MiXCR, with one record for every CDR3 protein. This sample carries about 1 million distinct CDR3 sequences, over 35% of them seen once, and the ten largest clones take approximately 17%.

This TCR came from a woman in her fifties or sixties in good health. Sequencing input: blood. The V gene is TRBV2, the J gene TRBJ2-1, with 7 bases fitting TRBD2. The CDR3: CASSALADNEQFF. The CDR3 DNA is TGTGCCAGCAGCGCCCTAGCGGATAATGAGCAGTTCTTC. The whole variable domain, filled in from reference TRBV2 and TRBJ2-1, reads EPEVTQTPSHQVTQMGQEVILRCVPISNHLYFYWYRQILGQKVEFLVSFYNNEISEKSEIFDDQFSVERPDGSNFTLKIRSTKLEDSAMYFCASSALADNEQFFGPGTRLTVL.